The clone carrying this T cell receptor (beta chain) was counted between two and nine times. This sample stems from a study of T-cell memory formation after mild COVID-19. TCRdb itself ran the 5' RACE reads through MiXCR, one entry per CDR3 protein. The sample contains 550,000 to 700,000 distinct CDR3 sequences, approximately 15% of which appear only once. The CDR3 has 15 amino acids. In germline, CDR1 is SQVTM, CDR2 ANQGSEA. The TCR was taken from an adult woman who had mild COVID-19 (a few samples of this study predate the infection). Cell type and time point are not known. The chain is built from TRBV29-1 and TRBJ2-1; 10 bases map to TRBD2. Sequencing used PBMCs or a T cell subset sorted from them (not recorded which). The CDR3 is CSGEVGTSAYNEQFF. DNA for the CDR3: TGCAGTGGTGAGGTTGGGACTAGCGCCTACAATGAGCAGTTCTTC.